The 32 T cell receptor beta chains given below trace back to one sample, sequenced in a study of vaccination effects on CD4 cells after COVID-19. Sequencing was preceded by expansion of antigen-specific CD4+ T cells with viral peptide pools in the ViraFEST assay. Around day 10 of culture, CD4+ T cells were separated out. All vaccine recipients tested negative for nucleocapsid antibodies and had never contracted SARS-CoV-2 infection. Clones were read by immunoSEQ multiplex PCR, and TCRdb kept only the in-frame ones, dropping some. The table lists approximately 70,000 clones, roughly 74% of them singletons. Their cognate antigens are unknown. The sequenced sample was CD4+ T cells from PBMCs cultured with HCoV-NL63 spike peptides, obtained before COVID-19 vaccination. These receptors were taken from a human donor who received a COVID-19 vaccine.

CDR3 bases: TGCGCCAGCAGCCAAAGGTCGCTCAGCTCCTACAATGAGCAGTTCTTC. Amino acids: CASSQRSLSSYNEQFF. The V and J genes are TRBV4-1 and TRBJ2-1; D uncertain. Trimming took off 2 bases at V and 0 bases at J, with 11 bases between the two ends. This CDR3 region has 16 residues. The germline V gene encodes CDR1 MGHRA and CDR2 YSYEKL.

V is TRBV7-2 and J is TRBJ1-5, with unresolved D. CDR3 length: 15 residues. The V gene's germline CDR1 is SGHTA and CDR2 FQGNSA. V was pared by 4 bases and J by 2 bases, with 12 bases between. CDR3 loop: CASSSDPFGNQPQHF. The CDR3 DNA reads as TGTGCCAGCAGCTCAGATCCTTTCGGCAATCAGCCCCAGCATTTT. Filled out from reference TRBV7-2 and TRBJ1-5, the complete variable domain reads GAGVSQSPSNKVTEKGKDVELRCDPISGHTALYWYRQSLGQGLEFLIYFQGNSAPDKSGLPSDRFSAERTGGSVSTLTIQRTQQEDSAVYLCASSSDPFGNQPQHFGDGTRLSIL.

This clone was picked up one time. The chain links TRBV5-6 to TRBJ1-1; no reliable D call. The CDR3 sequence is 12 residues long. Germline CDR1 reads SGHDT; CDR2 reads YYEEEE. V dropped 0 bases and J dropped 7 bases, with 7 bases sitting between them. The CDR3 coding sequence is TGTGCCAGCAGCTTGGGGTGGGATGAAGCTTTCTTT. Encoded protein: CASSLGWDEAFF.

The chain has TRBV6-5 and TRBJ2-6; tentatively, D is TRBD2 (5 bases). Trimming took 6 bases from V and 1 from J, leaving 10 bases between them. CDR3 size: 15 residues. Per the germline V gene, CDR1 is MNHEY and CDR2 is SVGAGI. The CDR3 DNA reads TGTGCCAGCAGGTTACTAGTATCTGGGGCCAACGTCCTGACTTTC. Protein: CASRLLVSGANVLTF.

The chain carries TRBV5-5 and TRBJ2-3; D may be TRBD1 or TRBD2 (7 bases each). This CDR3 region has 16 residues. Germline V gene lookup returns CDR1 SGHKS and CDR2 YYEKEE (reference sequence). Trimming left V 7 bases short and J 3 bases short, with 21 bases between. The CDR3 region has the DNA TGTGCCAGCGGCTACCTAACAGGGGAGGGGACAGATACGCAGTATTTT. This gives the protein CASGYLTGEGTDTQYF.

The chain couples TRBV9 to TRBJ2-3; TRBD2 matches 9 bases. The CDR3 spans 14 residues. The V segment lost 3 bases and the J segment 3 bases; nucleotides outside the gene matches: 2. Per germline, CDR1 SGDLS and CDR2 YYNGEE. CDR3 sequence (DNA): TGTGCCAGCAGCGATCTAGCGGGGACAGATACGCAGTATTTT. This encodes CASSDLAGTDTQYF.

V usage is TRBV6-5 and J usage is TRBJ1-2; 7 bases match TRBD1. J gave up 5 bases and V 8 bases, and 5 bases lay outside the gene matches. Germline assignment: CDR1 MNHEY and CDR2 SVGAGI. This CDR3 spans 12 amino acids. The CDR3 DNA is TGTGCCAGCTGGAACAGGGGATATGGCTACACCTTC. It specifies CASWNRGYGYTF.

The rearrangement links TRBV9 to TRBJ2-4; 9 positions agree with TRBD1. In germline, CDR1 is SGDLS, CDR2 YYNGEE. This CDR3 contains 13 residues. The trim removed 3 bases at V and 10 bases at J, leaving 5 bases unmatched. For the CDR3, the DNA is TGTGCCAGCAGCGCCGGGGACAGGGCGATTCAGTACTTC. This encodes CASSAGDRAIQYF.

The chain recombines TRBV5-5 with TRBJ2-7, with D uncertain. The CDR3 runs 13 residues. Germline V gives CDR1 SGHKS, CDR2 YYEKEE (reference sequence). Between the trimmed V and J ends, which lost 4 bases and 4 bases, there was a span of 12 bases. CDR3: CASSHSPLYEQYV. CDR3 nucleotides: TGTGCCAGCAGCCATTCCCCGTTATACGAGCAGTACGTC.

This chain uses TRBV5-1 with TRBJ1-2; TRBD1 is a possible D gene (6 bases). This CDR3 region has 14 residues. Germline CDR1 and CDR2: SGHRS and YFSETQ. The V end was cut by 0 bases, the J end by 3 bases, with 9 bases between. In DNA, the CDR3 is TGCGCCAGCAGCTTGGCAGGGGCTGACTATGGCTACACCTTC. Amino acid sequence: CASSLAGADYGYTF.

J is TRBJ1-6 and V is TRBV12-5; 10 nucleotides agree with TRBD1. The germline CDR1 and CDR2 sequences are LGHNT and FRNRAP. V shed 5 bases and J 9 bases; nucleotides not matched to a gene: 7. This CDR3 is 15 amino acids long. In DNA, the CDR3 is TGTGCTAGTGGTACTTCGGGACAGGGGTCTTCACCCCTCCACTTT. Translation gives CASGTSGQGSSPLHF.

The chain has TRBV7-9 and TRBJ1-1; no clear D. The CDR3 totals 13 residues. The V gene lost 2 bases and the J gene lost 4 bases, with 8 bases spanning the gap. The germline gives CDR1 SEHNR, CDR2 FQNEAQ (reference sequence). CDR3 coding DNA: TGTGCCAGCAGCTTACTGTCACTCACTGAAGCTTTCTTT. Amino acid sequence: CASSLLSLTEAFF.

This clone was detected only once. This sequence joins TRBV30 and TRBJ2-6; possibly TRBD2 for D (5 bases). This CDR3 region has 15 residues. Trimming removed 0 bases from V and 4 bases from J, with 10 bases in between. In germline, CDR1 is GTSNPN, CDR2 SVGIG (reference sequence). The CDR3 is CAWSVRGTGANVLTF. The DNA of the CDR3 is TGTGCCTGGAGTGTACGGGGTACCGGGGCCAACGTCCTGACTTTC.

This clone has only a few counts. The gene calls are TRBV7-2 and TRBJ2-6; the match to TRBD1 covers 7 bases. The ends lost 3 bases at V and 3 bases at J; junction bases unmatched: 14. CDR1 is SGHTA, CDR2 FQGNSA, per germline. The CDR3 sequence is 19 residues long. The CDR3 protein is CASSFQGVPSHFGANVLTF. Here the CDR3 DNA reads TGTGCCAGCAGCTTCCAGGGGGTGCCATCACACTTTGGGGCCAACGTCCTGACTTTC.

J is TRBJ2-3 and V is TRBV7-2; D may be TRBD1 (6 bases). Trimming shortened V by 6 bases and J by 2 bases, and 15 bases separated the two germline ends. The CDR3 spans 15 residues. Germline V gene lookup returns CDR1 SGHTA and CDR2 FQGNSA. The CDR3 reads CASSAYRGITDTQYF. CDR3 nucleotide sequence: TGTGCCAGCAGTGCTTATAGGGGGATCACAGATACGCAGTATTTT.

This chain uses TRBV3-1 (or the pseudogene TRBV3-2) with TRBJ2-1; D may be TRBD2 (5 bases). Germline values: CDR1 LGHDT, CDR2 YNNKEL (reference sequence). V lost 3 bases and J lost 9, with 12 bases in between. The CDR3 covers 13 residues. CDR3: CASSQVRGSEQFF. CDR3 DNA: TGTGCCAGCAGCCAGGTACGGGGAAGTGAGCAGTTCTTC.

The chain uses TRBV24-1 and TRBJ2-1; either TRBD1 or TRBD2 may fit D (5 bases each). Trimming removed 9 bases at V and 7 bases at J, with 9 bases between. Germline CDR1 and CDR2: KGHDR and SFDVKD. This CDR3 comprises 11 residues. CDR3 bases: TGTGCCACCCGTGGGGGAAATGAGCAGTTCTTC. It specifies CATRGGNEQFF.

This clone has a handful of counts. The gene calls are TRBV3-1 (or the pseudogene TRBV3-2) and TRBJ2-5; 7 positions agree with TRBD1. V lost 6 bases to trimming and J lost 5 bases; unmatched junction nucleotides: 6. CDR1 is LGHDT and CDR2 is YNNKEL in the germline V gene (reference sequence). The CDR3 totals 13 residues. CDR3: CASRGQRSETQYF. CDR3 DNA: TGTGCCAGCAGGGGACAGCGGTCGGAGACCCAGTACTTC.

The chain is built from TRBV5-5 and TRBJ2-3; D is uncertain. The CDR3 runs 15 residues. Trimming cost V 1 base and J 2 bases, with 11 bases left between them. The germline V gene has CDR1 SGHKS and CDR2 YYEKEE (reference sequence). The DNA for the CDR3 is TGTGCCAGCAGCTTGCGGCAGCGATACACAGATACGCAGTATTTT. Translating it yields CASSLRQRYTDTQYF.

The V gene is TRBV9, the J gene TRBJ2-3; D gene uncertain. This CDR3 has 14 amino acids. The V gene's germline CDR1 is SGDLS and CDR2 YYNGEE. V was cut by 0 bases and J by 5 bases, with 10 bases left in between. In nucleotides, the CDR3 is TGTGCCAGCAGCGTAGACAAGGAAGGAGATACGCAGTATTTT. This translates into CASSVDKEGDTQYF. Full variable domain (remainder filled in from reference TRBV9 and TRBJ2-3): DSGVTQTPKHLITATGQRVTLRCSPRSGDLSVYWYQQSLDQGLQFLIQYYNGEERAKGNILERFSAQQFPDLHSELNLSSLELGDSALYFCASSVDKEGDTQYFGPGTRLTVL.

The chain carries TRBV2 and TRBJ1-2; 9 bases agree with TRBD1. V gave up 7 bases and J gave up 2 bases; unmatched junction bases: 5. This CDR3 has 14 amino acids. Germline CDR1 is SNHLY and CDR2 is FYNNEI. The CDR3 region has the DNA TGTGCCAGCACGCGACAGGGGGGAAACTATGGCTACACCTTC. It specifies CASTRQGGNYGYTF.

For the CDR3, the DNA is TGCGCCAGCAGCCAGGGAGTACAGTTGAACACTGAAGCTTTCTTT. Translating it yields CASSQGVQLNTEAFF. The J gene is TRBJ1-1, the V gene TRBV4-3, with D uncertain. The CDR3 length is 15 residues. CDR1 and CDR2 (germline): LGHNA, YSLEER. V shed 3 bases and J shed 0 bases, with 11 bases lying between them.

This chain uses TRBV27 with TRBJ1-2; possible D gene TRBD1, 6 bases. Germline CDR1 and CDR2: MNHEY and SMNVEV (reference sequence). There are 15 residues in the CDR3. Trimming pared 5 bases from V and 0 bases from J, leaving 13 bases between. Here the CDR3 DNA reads TGTGCCAGCAGTCCTGGACAGACAACTAACTATGGCTACACCTTC. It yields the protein CASSPGQTTNYGYTF.

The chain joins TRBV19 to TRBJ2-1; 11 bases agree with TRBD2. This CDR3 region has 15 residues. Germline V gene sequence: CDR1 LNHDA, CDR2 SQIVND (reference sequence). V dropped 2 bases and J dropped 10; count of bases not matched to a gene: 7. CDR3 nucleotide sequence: TGTGCCAGTAGTATAACTAGCGGGGGCCGGGGGGAGCAGTTCTTC. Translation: CASSITSGGRGEQFF.

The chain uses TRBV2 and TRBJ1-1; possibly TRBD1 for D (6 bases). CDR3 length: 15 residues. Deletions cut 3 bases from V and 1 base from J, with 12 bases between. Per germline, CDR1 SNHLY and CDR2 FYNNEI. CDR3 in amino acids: CASSDLGGRNTEAFF. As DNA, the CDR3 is TGTGCCAGCAGTGACCTCGGGGGGCGGAACACTGAAGCTTTCTTT. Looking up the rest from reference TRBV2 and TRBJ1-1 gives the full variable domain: EPEVTQTPSHQVTQMGQEVILRCVPISNHLYFYWYRQILGQKVEFLVSFYNNEISEKSEIFDDQFSVERPDGSNFTLKIRSTKLEDSAMYFCASSDLGGRNTEAFFGQGTRLTVV.

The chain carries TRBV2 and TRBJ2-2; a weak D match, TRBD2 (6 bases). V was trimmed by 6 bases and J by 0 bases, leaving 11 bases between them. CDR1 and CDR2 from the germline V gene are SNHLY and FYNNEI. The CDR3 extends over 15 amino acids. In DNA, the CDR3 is TGTGCCAGCAGACCTAGCGTAACGAACACCGGGGAGCTGTTTTTT. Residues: CASRPSVTNTGELFF.

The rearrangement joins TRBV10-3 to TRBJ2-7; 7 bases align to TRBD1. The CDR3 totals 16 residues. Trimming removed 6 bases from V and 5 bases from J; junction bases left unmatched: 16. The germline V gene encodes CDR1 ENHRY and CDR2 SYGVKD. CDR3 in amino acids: CAISPKEGASSHEQYV. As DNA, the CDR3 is TGTGCCATCAGCCCCAAAGAGGGGGCGAGTAGTCACGAGCAGTACGTC.

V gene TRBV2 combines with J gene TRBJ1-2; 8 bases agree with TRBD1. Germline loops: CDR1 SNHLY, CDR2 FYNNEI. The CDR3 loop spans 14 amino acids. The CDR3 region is CATSEQGANYGYTF. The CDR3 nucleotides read TGTGCGACCTCCGAACAGGGGGCTAACTATGGCTACACCTTC.

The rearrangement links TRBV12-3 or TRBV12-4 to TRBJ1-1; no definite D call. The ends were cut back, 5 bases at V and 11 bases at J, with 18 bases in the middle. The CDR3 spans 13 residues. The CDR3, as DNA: TGTGCCAGCAGTCTTAACCAGGCGACATATGCTTTCTTT. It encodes CASSLNQATYAFF.

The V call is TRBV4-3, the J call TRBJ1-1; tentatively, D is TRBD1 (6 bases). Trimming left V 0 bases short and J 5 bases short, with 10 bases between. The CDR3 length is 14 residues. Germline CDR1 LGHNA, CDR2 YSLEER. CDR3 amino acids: CASSQDRGGTEAFF. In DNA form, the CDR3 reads TGCGCCAGCAGCCAAGACAGGGGAGGGACTGAAGCTTTCTTT.

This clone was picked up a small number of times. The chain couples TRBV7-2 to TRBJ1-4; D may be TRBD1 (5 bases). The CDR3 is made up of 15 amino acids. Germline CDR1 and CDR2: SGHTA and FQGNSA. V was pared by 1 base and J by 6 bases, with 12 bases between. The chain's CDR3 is CASSLDSGLYEKLFF. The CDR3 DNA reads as TGTGCCAGCAGCTTAGACTCAGGGCTCTATGAAAAACTGTTTTTT.

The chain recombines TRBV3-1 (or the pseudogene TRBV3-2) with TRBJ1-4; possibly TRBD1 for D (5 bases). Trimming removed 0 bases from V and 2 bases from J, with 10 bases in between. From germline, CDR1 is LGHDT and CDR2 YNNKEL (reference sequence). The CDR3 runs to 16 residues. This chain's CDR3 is CASSQDRQGTNEKLFF. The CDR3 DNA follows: TGTGCCAGCAGCCAAGATCGCCAGGGCACTAATGAAAAACTGTTTTTT.